Shown below are 17 T cell receptor beta chains from a single sample sequenced in a study of post-analysis software for immune sequencing data. Their recognized antigens are unknown. The study, taken as a whole, reports: Compared with controls, patients had more of about 5 TRBV segments, including TRBV5-6, TRBV5-1 and TRBV20-1.

Every TCR beta cDNA library bore unique molecular identifiers. TCRdb independently ran MiXCR on the PCR reads; one entry per CDR3 protein. This table has hundreds of thousands of distinct CDR3 sequences, just under 30% appearing once. The sequencing sample was made of blood. These receptors were obtained from a girl between 5 and 17 years old with multiple sclerosis.

This clonotype was counted a few times. The V call is TRBV20-1, the J call TRBJ2-3, with TRBD2 matching over 11 bases. CDR1 and CDR2 (germline): DFQATT, SNEGSKA (reference sequence). This CDR3 is 16 amino acids long. V gave up 1 base and J gave up 3 bases; unmatched junction bases: 6. CDR3 in DNA: TGCAGTGCTAGAGCTAAACTAGCGGGAGCGACAGATACGCAGTATTTT. Protein product: CSARAKLAGATDTQYF.

V and J are TRBV2 and TRBJ2-3; TRBD2 matches 14 bases. Trimming removed 5 bases from V and 4 bases from J; junction bases left unmatched: 5. The length of the CDR3 is 16 residues. From germline, CDR1 is SNHLY and CDR2 FYNNEI. CDR3 DNA: TGTGCCAGCAGTATAGAGACTAGCGGGAGGGCAGATACGCAGTATTTT. It yields the protein CASSIETSGRADTQYF.

This rearrangement joins TRBV19 to TRBJ1-5; D unclear. The CDR3 extends over 12 amino acids. V lost 9 bases and J lost 4, with 10 bases in between. CDR1 is LNHDA, CDR2 SQIVND, per germline (reference sequence). The CDR3 loop is CASKGLNQPQHF. CDR3 DNA sequence: TGTGCCAGCAAGGGTTTAAATCAGCCCCAGCATTTT.

This clonotype was counted a few times. This sequence joins TRBV6-1 and TRBJ2-3; D not certain. CDR3 size: 12 residues. V lost 4 bases, J lost 8 bases, and 10 bases lay in between. CDR1 is MNHNS, CDR2 SASEGT, per germline. CDR3 region: CASSVQLGTQYF. The CDR3 DNA sequence: TGTGCCAGCAGTGTCCAGCTAGGTACGCAGTATTTT.

V is TRBV20-1 and J is TRBJ2-1, with D unresolved. The CDR3 loop spans 10 amino acids. Trimming left V 1 base short and J 9 bases short, with 4 bases between. Germline CDR1 is DFQATT and CDR2 is SNEGSKA (reference sequence). Written as DNA, the CDR3 is TGCAGTGCTAGAGGCGGTGAGCAGTTCTTC. This gives the protein CSARGGEQFF.

This clonotype turned up a few times. The germline gene is not matched at one end of the junction; a read error may be the cause. CDR3 sequence reads: CASSLGVLRFADAQYF. Here the CDR3 DNA reads TGCGCCAGCAGCTTGGGAGTACTTCGATTCGCAGATGCGCAGTATTTT. The chain has TRBV5-1 and TRBJ2-3; no definite D call. There are 16 residues in the CDR3. Germline CDR1 SGHRS, CDR2 YFSETQ. Together with reference TRBV5-1 and TRBJ2-3, the CDR3 gives the full variable domain: KAGVTQTPRYLIKTRGQQVTLSCSPISGHRSVSWYQQTPGQGLQFLFEYFSETQRNKGNFPGRFSGRQFSNSRSEMNVSTLELGDSALYLCASSLGVLRFADAQYFGPGTRLTVL.

The CDR3 loop is CSVGEGYEQYF. In DNA form, the CDR3 reads TGCAGCGTTGGCGAAGGCTACGAGCAGTACTTC. The chain joins TRBV29-1 to TRBJ2-5; D remains unclear. The end of the DNA aligns better with TRBJ2-7, so the J call may be wrong. Germline V gene data show CDR1 as SQVTM and CDR2 as ANQGSEA. The CDR3 runs 11 residues.

In its sample, this clonotype was seen a few times. The chain employs TRBV20-1 and TRBJ2-7, with a possible D match to TRBD2 (6 bases). In germline, CDR1 is DFQATT, CDR2 SNEGSKA (reference sequence). V lost 0 bases and J lost 3, with 15 bases in between. The length of the CDR3 is 15 residues. CDR3 loop: CSARDLASSVYEQYF. For the CDR3, the DNA is TGCAGTGCTAGAGATCTGGCGTCTAGCGTCTACGAGCAGTACTTC.

Notes on this clonotype: At one end, the junction sequence differs from germline, possibly due to a read error. The chain is built from TRBV7-9 and TRBJ2-6, with D perhaps TRBD1 or TRBD2 (6 bases each). The CDR3 has 15 residues. Germline V gives CDR1 SEHNR, CDR2 FQNEAQ (reference sequence). The DNA of the CDR3 is TGTGCCAGCAGCTTCACAGGGACTGGGGCCAACGTCCGGACTTTC. Translated, it gives CASSFTGTGANVRTF.

The J gene is TRBJ2-3, the V gene TRBV3-1; tentative D call: TRBD2 (7 bases). CDR3 length equals 17 residues. Germline V lookup: CDR1 LGHDT, CDR2 YNNKEL (reference sequence). The V gene lost 4 bases and the J gene lost 2 bases, with 19 bases spanning the gap. The DNA for the CDR3 is TGTGCCAGCAGCCCGGCCCCTAGGGGGAGGGCCACAGATACGCAGTATTTT. It specifies CASSPAPRGRATDTQYF.

This clonotype has more than one count but fewer than ten. The V call is TRBV7-2, the J call TRBJ2-7; 8 nucleotides align to TRBD1. This CDR3 has 18 amino acids. The trim removed 3 bases at V and 1 base at J, leaving 14 bases unmatched. Germline V gives CDR1 SGHTA, CDR2 FQGNSA. CDR3: CASSFLTATGGRSYEQYF. Here the CDR3 DNA reads TGTGCCAGCAGCTTCCTGACCGCTACAGGGGGGAGGTCCTACGAGCAGTACTTC.

The V gene is TRBV20-1, the J gene TRBJ1-2; D may be TRBD1 (5 bases). CDR1 DFQATT and CDR2 SNEGSKA come from the germline V gene (reference sequence). This CDR3 is built from 12 residues. The germline V and J ends were trimmed by 3 bases and 6 bases, with 11 bases remaining between them. DNA for the CDR3: TGCAGTGCTAGGCTCAGGGAGCATGGCTACACCTTC. Encoded protein: CSARLREHGYTF.

This clonotype was counted many times. The chain links TRBV12-3 or TRBV12-4 to TRBJ2-7; D gene ambiguous. The V gene lost 6 bases and the J gene lost 0 bases, with 12 bases spanning the gap. The CDR3 totals 14 residues. The CDR3 reads CASSSTVLSYEQYF. CDR3 sequence (DNA): TGTGCCAGCAGCTCCACAGTACTCTCCTACGAGCAGTACTTC.

This clonotype was seen at least ten times. The V gene is TRBV12-3 or TRBV12-4, the J gene TRBJ2-4, with 9 bases identical to TRBD1. V dropped 5 bases and J dropped 7; count of bases not matched to a gene: 9. The CDR3 spans 15 residues. In DNA, the CDR3 is TGTGCCAGCAGTCCCGCTGGGACAGGGCACAACATTCAGTACTTC. It yields the protein CASSPAGTGHNIQYF.

In this sample, this clonotype turned up a few times. The rearrangement uses TRBV27 and TRBJ2-5, with D perhaps matching TRBD1 (5 bases). The V gene's germline CDR1 is MNHEY and CDR2 SMNVEV (reference sequence). The CDR3 is 14 residues long. V was trimmed by 6 bases and J by 1 base, leaving 12 bases between them. The CDR3 region has the DNA TGTGCCAGCAGGGGCAGGGATTTCCAAGAGACCCAGTACTTC. Residues: CASRGRDFQETQYF.

For the CDR3, the DNA is TGTGCCACCAGCAGGTTTTCTAGCGGGAGTAGAGATACGCAGTATTTT. Protein product: CATSRFSSGSRDTQYF. The chain combines TRBV15 with TRBJ2-3; 10 positions agree with TRBD2. Germline V gene lookup returns CDR1 LNHNV and CDR2 YYDKDF (reference sequence). The CDR3 runs 16 residues. V gave up 3 bases and J gave up 5 bases; unmatched junction bases: 8.

The chain carries TRBV7-9 and TRBJ1-5; D remains ambiguous. The length of the CDR3 is 15 residues. Germline CDR1 SEHNR, CDR2 FQNEAQ (reference sequence). Deletions cut 5 bases from V and 6 bases from J, with 17 bases between. The CDR3 DNA sequence: TGTGCCAGCAGCCCAGCGGGCTCCCCGGGTCAGCCCCAGCATTTT. Translation gives CASSPAGSPGQPQHF.